The sequence of this T cell receptor (beta chain) was determined in a study of cytomegalovirus exposure and HLA in healthy donors. Broader study findings: First-cohort TCR clusters were later found to tend to co-occur in the 120 validation repertoires.

The donors were in the approximately 120-subject validation cohort, distinct from the roughly 700-subject first cohort. Of note for this clone: Antigen: not known.

Measured with immunoSEQ multiplex PCR; TCRdb has only the in-frame clones, and not every one. Of fewer than 400,000 clones in the sample, roughly 88% were seen once. The length of the CDR3 is 13 residues. Between the trimmed V and J ends, which lost 4 bases and 2 bases, there was a span of 9 bases. Per germline, CDR1 SEHNR and CDR2 FQNEAQ (reference sequence). The sequence was collected from a woman aged 18 to 35 in good health and CMV-seronegative. Sequencing was done on a sample of PBMCs. The chain carries TRBV7-9 and TRBJ2-7, with a possible D match to TRBD2 (6 bases). CDR3 amino acids: CASSWEEPYEQYF. The CDR3, as DNA: TGTGCCAGCAGCTGGGAGGAACCCTACGAGCAGTACTTC.